The source of this T cell receptor (beta chain) is a study of blood T cell repertoires in COVID-19 (dated by TCRdb to 2018 to 2020). Background for the entire study: Collaborator samples came from the United States, Italy and Spain and covered acute and convalescent phases of COVID-19. The prospective study material was composed of cDNA or gDNA derived from T cells, B-cell-depleted T cells, or PBMCs. Subjects who had been exposed to COVID-19, were actively infected with it, or had recovered from it provided the deeply sampled blood TCRbeta repertoires that made up the dataset. The repertoires were made available in a free public database intended to serve as a resource for research on the immune response to SARS-CoV-2. Samples were obtained from the ongoing ImmuneRACE study (first 160 participants) and from roughly 1,300 subjects provided by 6 global collaborators. Nearly every sample came with metadata listing a de-identified subject ID, COVID-19 status, age in years and sex. Where available, HLA class I and class II types were obtained from metadata supplied by the sample provider rather than from assay-based typing.

In the case of this clone: Its target antigen remains unknown. Base-call qualities are not available, and no considerably larger clone is one nucleotide away.

In Seattle, one collaborating source enrolled patients while the infection was active and tracked those patients longitudinally over the course of disease. Whole blood was collected in K2EDTA tubes by collaborating institutions according to the institutions' own protocols. For TCRbeta analysis, collaborators shipped samples as frozen whole blood, isolated PBMCs, or DNA extracted from either of those sample types. There are 15 amino acids in the CDR3, from cysteine to phenylalanine inclusive. Only CDR3 DNA remains: 45 bases, in frame from the first base. V trim: 7 bases; J trim: 1 base; unmatched bases: 9. CDR1 and CDR2, per the germline V gene (reference sequence), are GTSNPN and SVGIG. Overall study outcomes, separate from this receptor: The amount of clinical and demographic metadata varied by source and participant and was provided uncurated.

The immunoSEQ Assay, a bias-controlled multiplex PCR, was used to amplify TCRbeta CDR3 regions from genomic DNA. Per the source publication's procedure: The number of nucleated cells in each sample was estimated from the amplification of reference gene primers within the assay. To quantify the absolute abundance of each unique TCRbeta CDR3 rearrangement, sequence reads were collapsed and filtered. For each sample, productive Simpson clonality was calculated as the square root of Simpson's diversity index over productive rearrangements. What TCRdb holds here is the immuneACCESS table cut down to in-frame rearrangements. Part of the clones is not present; checked against another copy, under half of the missing clones reflect an unresolved V gene, and the others are unexplained. V and J calls and clone size are those listed in that table; D and trimming were worked out from the DNA. The sample table holds 200,000 to 300,000 clones, of which around 87% were seen once. Approximately 5.1% of the sample lies in the top ten.

The sample taken for sequencing was peripheral blood. The sequence joins TRBV30 to TRBJ1-3, with TRBD1 identical over 8 junction bases. The clonotype was recovered from a woman aged 60 to 75 with COVID-19, enrolled during active disease. The CDR3 sequence is CAYSQGAVSGNTIYF. The bases are TGTGCCTACTCGCAGGGGGCGGTTTCTGGAAACACCATATATTTT.